These T cell receptor beta chains were read from a single sample in a study of blood T cells in healthy people across ages. TCRdb recomputed calls from the 5' RACE reads with MiXCR, one row per CDR3 protein. Of about 500,000 distinct CDR3 sequences listed, under 30% are singletons. These data were likewise used in another study, on T cells of mothers and their children.

Source material: blood. Receptor source: a boy aged 5-17 years in good health. CDR3s include the opening cysteine and the closing phenylalanine or tryptophan. Each record gives: V gene, CDR3 length, D gene, J gene, clone size, CDR3 protein, CDR3 DNA. D genes are given only for firm matches. Not every row has a clone size; where given, it reads once, few, many or a size class.

TRBV11-2	14	NA	TRBJ2-5	NA	CASSFVNSQETQYF	TGTGCCAGCAGCTTTGTAAACTCCCAAGAGACCCAGTACTTC
TRBV9	16	NA	TRBJ2-3	few	CASSINPRDATDTQYF	TGTGCCAGCAGCATCAACCCCCGCGACGCCACAGATACGCAGTATTTT
TRBV11-2	15	NA	TRBJ2-5	few	CASSLIQPPQETQYF	TGTGCCAGCAGCTTAATACAGCCGCCCCAAGAGACCCAGTACTTC
TRBV28	16	TRBD1	TRBJ2-5	few	CASRGRTGTYIETQYF	TGTGCCAGCAGGGGAAGGACAGGGACCTATATAGAGACCCAGTACTTC
TRBV6-5	16	NA	TRBJ2-7	NA	CASSYSRTALGNEQYF	TGTGCCAGCAGTTACTCCCGGACTGCCCTTGGGAACGAGCAGTACTTC
TRBV6-5	12	TRBD2	TRBJ2-7	NA	CASRRGGDEQYF	TGTGCCAGCAGGAGGGGAGGGGACGAGCAGTACTTC
TRBV5-1	15	TRBD1	TRBJ2-1	NA	CASSLGQGGRNEQFF	TGCGCCAGCAGCCTCGGACAGGGAGGTCGCAATGAGCAGTTCTTC
TRBV20-1	15	TRBD1	TRBJ1-6	few	CSARYGTGEGSPLHF	TGCAGTGCTAGATACGGGACAGGGGAGGGTTCACCCCTCCACTTT
TRBV5-4	15	NA	TRBJ2-3	NA	CVSSQARLSTDTQYF	TGTGTCAGCAGCCAAGCTCGACTTAGCACAGATACGCAGTATTTT
TRBV10-3	13	TRBD1	TRBJ2-7	NA	CAIGRDREGEQYF	TGTGCCATCGGTAGGGACAGGGAGGGCGAGCAGTACTTC
TRBV6-5	13	NA	TRBJ2-7	few	CASSGSGRNEQYF	TGTGCCAGCAGTGGTTCAGGGAGGAACGAGCAGTACTTC
TRBV23-1	13	NA	TRBJ2-6	NA	CASTTTGANVLTF	TGCGCCAGCACTACTACTGGGGCCAACGTCCTGACTTTC
TRBV24-1	15	NA	TRBJ2-1	few	CATNDRRGPNNEQFF	TGTGCCACCAATGACCGTCGAGGCCCCAACAATGAGCAGTTCTTC
TRBV2	14	NA	TRBJ1-1	NA	CASMSQGMNTEAFF	TGTGCCAGCATGTCCCAGGGGATGAACACTGAAGCTTTCTTT
TRBV6-6	14	NA	TRBJ2-5	few	CASTVAAYRETQYF	TGTGCCAGCACGGTAGCGGCGTACCGAGAGACCCAGTACTTC
TRBV3-1	13	NA	TRBJ1-2	NA	CASSPAGGYGYTF	TGTGCCAGCAGCCCGGCAGGCGGCTATGGCTACACCTTC
TRBV4-2	14	TRBD1	TRBJ2-7	NA	CASSQAGQGYEQYF	TGTGCCAGCAGCCAGGCGGGACAGGGCTACGAGCAGTACTTC
TRBV30	14	NA	TRBJ2-1	NA	CAWSVQRVGNEQFF	TGTGCCTGGAGTGTACAGCGGGTAGGCAATGAGCAGTTCTTC
TRBV28	15	NA	TRBJ2-5	NA	CASSLLGVGAGTQYF	TGTGCCAGCAGCCTCTTGGGTGTGGGGGCCGGGACCCAGTACTTC
TRBV2	15	NA	TRBJ1-5	few	CASSAGQLSNQPQHF	TGTGCCAGCAGTGCCGGACAACTTAGCAATCAGCCCCAGCATTTT
TRBV5-1	16	NA	TRBJ1-1	once	CASSLFPLLGNTEAFF	TGCGCCAGCAGCTTGTTCCCCTTATTGGGGAACACTGAAGCTTTCTTT
TRBV7-9	13	NA	TRBJ2-7	few	CASSLDNNYEQYF	TGTGCCAGCAGCTTAGACAACAACTACGAGCAGTACTTC
TRBV5-8	16	NA	TRBJ2-2	few	CASSLEGMQGTGELFF	TGTGCCAGCAGCTTGGAGGGGATGCAGGGAACCGGGGAGCTGTTTTTT
TRBV27	13	NA	TRBJ1-1	few	CASSPRTGTEAFF	TGTGCCAGCAGTCCTCGGACGGGCACTGAAGCTTTCTTT
TRBV4-3	14	NA	TRBJ1-5	NA	CASSQDSGDQPQHF	TGCGCCAGCAGCCAGGACAGTGGCGATCAGCCCCAGCATTTT
TRBV2	15	TRBD2	TRBJ2-3	NA	CASRAGGGSTDTQYF	TGTGCCAGCAGGGCCGGCGGGGGGAGCACAGATACGCAGTATTTT
TRBV5-1	15	NA	TRBJ2-7	few	CASSWRIAVSYEQYF	TGCGCCAGCAGCTGGCGGATAGCGGTCTCCTACGAGCAGTACTTC
TRBV11-2	18	TRBD2	TRBJ2-1	NA	CASSLDQLTSGRHNEQFF	TGTGCCAGCAGCTTAGATCAGTTGACTAGCGGCCGACACAATGAGCAGTTCTTC
TRBV7-2	13	TRBD2	TRBJ2-4	many	CASSSGGQDIQYF	TGTGCCAGCAGCTCGGGGGGGCAAGACATTCAGTACTTC
TRBV5-1	17	TRBD2	TRBJ2-2	NA	CASSPQASGANTGELFF	TGCGCCAGCAGCCCGCAGGCTAGCGGGGCTAACACCGGGGAGCTGTTTTTT
TRBV6-5	13	NA	TRBJ1-1	NA	CASSYVGGSEAFF	TGTGCCAGCAGTTACGTCGGAGGTTCTGAAGCTTTCTTT
TRBV20-1	15	NA	TRBJ2-5	few	CSARDLAALGETQYF	TGCAGTGCTAGAGATCTGGCAGCCTTAGGAGAGACCCAGTACTTC
TRBV25-1	14	TRBD1	TRBJ1-2	few	CASSGQGRTYGYTF	TGTGCCAGCAGTGGACAGGGACGAACTTATGGCTACACCTTC
TRBV18	18	NA	TRBJ1-3	NA	CASSPQLLVGLDGNTIYF	TGTGCCAGCTCACCACAATTGTTGGTGGGACTTGATGGAAACACCATATATTTT